This T cell receptor (beta chain) was recorded in a study of regulatory T cells in long-lasting Graves disease. Noted time point: newly diagnosed GD, antithyroid drugs for less than 3 months. PBMC-extracted RNA yielded the TCR library. EDTA tubes received around 9.4 milliliters of collected peripheral blood. Germline V gives CDR1 SGHTA, CDR2 FQGNSA. This CDR3 spans 14 amino acids. Trimming removed 2 bases from V and 7 bases from J; junction bases left unmatched: 7. This clonotype has ten or more counts. CDR3-region Arm-PCR and iRepertoire HTBI primers produced the TCR beta libraries. MiXCR was run by TCRdb on the multiplex PCR reads, yielding one entry per CDR3 protein. The sample comprises hundreds of thousands of distinct CDR3 sequences, around 17% of which are singletons, and roughly 27% rests with the top ten. Another study also made use of these data, one on T cells in Graves' hyperthyroidism and ophthalmopathy. That paper states: Hyperthyroidism had been newly diagnosed in patients aged 18 to 65, and its duration was under 2 months. When the TCR CDR3 underwent first-round RT-PCR, the HTBI primer set was used.

The gene calls are TRBV7-2 and TRBJ2-7, with 8 bases that match TRBD2. This specimen was peripheral blood mononuclear cells (PBMCs), taken at new diagnosis, from a patient treated with antithyroid drugs. This receptor was obtained from a man between 35 and 55 years old with Graves disease. In DNA, the CDR3 is TGTGCCAGCAGCTTATTTAGCGGGGTGGGGGAGCAGTACTTC. Translating it yields CASSLFSGVGEQYF. The variable domain in full, completed from reference TRBV7-2 and TRBJ2-7, reads GAGVSQSPSNKVTEKGKDVELRCDPISGHTALYWYRQSLGQGLEFLIYFQGNSAPDKSGLPSDRFSAERTGGSVSTLTIQRTQQEDSAVYLCASSLFSGVGEQYFGPGTRLTVT.